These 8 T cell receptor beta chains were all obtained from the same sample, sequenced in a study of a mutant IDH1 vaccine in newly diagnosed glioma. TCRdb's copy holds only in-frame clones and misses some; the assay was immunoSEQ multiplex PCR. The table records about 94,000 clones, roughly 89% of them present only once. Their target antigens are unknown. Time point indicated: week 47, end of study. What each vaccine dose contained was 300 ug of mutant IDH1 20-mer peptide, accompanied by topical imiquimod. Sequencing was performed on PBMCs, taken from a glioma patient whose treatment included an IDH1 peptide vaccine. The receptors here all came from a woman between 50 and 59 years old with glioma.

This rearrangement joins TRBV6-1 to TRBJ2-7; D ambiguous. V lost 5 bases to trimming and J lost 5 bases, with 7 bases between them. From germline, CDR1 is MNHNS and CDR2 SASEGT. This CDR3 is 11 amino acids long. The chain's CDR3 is CASSLGDEQYF. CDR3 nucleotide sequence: TGTGCCAGCAGTTTGGGCGACGAGCAGTACTTC.

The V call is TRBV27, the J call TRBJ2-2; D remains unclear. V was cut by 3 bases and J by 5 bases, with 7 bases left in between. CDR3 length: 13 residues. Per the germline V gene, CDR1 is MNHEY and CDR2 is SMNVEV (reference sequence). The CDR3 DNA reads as TGTGCCAGCAGTTTGGCCGGGACCGGGGAGCTGTTTTTT. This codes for CASSLAGTGELFF.

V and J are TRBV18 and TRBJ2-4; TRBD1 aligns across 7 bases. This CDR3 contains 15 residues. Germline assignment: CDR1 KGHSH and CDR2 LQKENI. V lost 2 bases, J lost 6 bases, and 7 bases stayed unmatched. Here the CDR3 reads CASSPERTGGNIQYF. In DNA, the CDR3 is TGTGCCAGCTCACCAGAAAGGACAGGAGGAAACATTCAGTACTTC.

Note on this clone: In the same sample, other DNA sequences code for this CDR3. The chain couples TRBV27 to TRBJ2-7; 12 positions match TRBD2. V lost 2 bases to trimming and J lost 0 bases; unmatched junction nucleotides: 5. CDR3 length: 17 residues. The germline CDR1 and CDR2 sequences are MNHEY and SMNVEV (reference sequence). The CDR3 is CASSLLLAGGPSYEQYF. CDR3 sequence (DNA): TGTGCCAGCAGTTTACTACTAGCGGGAGGCCCCTCCTACGAGCAGTACTTC.

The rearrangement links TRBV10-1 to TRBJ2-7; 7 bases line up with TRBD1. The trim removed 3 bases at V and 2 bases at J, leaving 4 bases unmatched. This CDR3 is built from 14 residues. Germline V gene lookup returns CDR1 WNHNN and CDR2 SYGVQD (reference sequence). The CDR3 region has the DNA TGCGCCAGCAGTGACCGGGACAGTACCTACGAGCAGTACTTC. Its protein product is CASSDRDSTYEQYF.

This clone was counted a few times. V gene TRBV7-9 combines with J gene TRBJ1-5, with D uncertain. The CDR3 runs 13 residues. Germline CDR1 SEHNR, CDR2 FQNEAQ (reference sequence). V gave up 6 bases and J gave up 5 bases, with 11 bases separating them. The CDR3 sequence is CASSQTIDQPQHF. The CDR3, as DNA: TGTGCCAGCAGTCAGACCATCGATCAGCCCCAGCATTTT.

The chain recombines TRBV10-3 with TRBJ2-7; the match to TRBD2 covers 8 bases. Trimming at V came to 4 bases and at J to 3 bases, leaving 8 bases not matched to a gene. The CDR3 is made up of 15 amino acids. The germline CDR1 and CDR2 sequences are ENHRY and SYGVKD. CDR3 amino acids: CAISGRTSSNYEQYF. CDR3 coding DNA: TGTGCCATCAGTGGTCGGACTAGCAGCAACTACGAGCAGTACTTC.

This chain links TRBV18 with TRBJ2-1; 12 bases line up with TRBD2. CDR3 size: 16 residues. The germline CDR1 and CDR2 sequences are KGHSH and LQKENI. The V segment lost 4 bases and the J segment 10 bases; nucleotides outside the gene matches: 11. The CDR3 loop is CASSLPSGRALGEQFF. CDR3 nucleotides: TGTGCCAGCTCACTCCCTAGCGGGAGGGCCCTAGGGGAGCAGTTCTTC.